This T cell receptor beta chain was observed in a study of T cells in Graves' hyperthyroidism and ophthalmopathy (dated by TCRdb to between 2018 and 2021). Background for the entire study: Peripheral blood samples were taken at initial diagnosis, before any treatment was given. To identify TCR V-J signatures that set the groups apart, the researchers used a discovery cohort of 90 to 100 patients, made up of 40 to 45 with Graves' ophthalmopathy and some 55 with stable Graves' hyperthyroidism. In addition, the study compared T-cell repertoires in thyroid tissue and in blood from roughly six Graves' hyperthyroidism patients. An independent validation cohort of under 20 hyperthyroidism patients and more than 15 patients who later progressed to ophthalmopathy tested prospective prediction of ophthalmopathy. According to the paper, TCR Vbeta CDR3 sequencing was carried out on over 130 peripheral blood samples, which came from more than 40 ophthalmopathy, 75 or so hyperthyroidism and approximately 17 progressor patients. After blood sampling, hyperthyroidism patients were treated with methimazole at a starting dose of 30 mg daily, and ophthalmopathy patients were treated with high-dose intravenous methylprednisolone. The approximately 100 discovery patients were divided at random into training and test sets in a 7:3 ratio.

The cysteine opens and the phenylalanine closes a CDR3 of 16 amino acids. Of the read, only the CDR3 DNA is kept; its 48 bases are in frame from base 1. The germline V gene encodes CDR1 GTSNPN and CDR2 SVGIG (reference sequence). Trimming at the junction amounts to 3 bases on V and 4 bases on J, and the germline ends lie 21 bases apart. The TCR beta CDR3 regions were amplified from the RNA transcripts. The TCR CDR3 was subjected to a first round of RT-PCR using the HTBI primer set and the Qiagen OneStep RT-PCR kit. Libraries were constructed in a second round of multiplex PCR, after which size selection and purification were carried out. The libraries were sequenced on an Illumina HiSeq2000 using paired-end 100 bp reads. As for the authors' bioinformatics: Raw data were processed with SOAPnuke, discarding reads with adapters, uncalled bases, mean Phred below 15, or no exact constant-primer or identifier match. High-quality paired reads were merged using COPE v1.2.5, and each unique nucleotide sequence was defined as a clonotype. MiTCR v1.1 was used to align clonotypes to the IMGT TRBV, TRBD and TRBJ reference segments. The analysis included only V-J combinations with a frequency above 0.0001, which together covered 99.2% of the repertoires. The TCS score was defined as F50 (clonal expansion) divided by E x V (chaos), with BLOSUM62-based TCRdist calculated between CDR3 peptides within each V-J. Welch's t-statistics and random forest reduced 450 to 600 V-J features to 13, which were used in a naive Bayes classifier (R e1071). In-frame beta chains were kept once TCRdb had trimmed the public reads at Q25 with fastp and called clones with MiXCR. Merged by CDR3 protein, the rows form single entries marked with the most common genes and DNA. These V and J calls originate from TCRdb's pipeline instead of the authors' own analysis. For this sample there are about 610,000 distinct CDR3 sequences; about a sixth appear just once. 2.5% to 4% of the sample belongs to the ten largest clones.

Ophthalmopathy patients had moderately to severely active disease, with a Clinical Activity Score of 3 or more, a NOSPECS grade of 4 or more, and a disease duration of less than 3 months. The study excluded patients with uncontrolled infections, other autoimmune diseases, pregnancy or lactation. Diagnoses were established on the basis of clinical symptoms, serum thyroxine and TRAb, thyroid ultrasound, and orbital computed tomography. PBMCs were separated from over 9 ml of fresh peripheral blood using Ficoll-Paque density gradient centrifugation. Total RNA was extracted with Trizol reagent, and quality was checked on an Agilent 2100 Bioanalyzer. In its sample, this clonotype was seen many times. What antigen it recognizes has not been identified. No quality values exist for individual bases; no much larger clone is one base distant. Study-level results and caveats: A model built on a 13 V-J signature distinguished ophthalmopathy from stable hyperthyroidism, reaching around 87% sensitivity and 81.08% specificity in cross-validation and 80%/75% in testing. In validation, progression to ophthalmopathy was predicted by the model with around 70% sensitivity and 72.22% specificity, a median of about 6.4 months before onset. No statistical method was used to fix the sample size in advance, and group allocation was not hidden from the investigators. Most expanded thyroid clonotypes (frequency above 0.001) were also detected in blood, a finding suggesting that blood repertoires may reflect thyroid immune responses.

Sequencing input: blood. The sequence links TRBV30 to TRBJ1-1; a weak D assignment points to TRBD1 (6 bases agree). This clonotype originated in a woman aged 40-49 years with Graves' ophthalmopathy. The CDR3 protein is CAWRGGFSGPSTEAFF. Here is the DNA: TGTGCCTGGAGAGGGGGGTTTTCGGGTCCAAGCACTGAAGCTTTCTTT.